This TCR beta chain emerged from a study of graft-versus-host responses after intestinal transplantation (dated by TCRdb to about 2021). Regarding the complete study: The transplants that recipients got were multivisceral, liver-intestinal, or isolated intestinal. Anti-thymocyte globulin induction was given to all recipients, followed by maintenance tacrolimus and steroids for roughly 3 years. Graft-versus-host and host-versus-graft alloreactive T cell clones were tracked in the graft, circulation and bone marrow after intestinal transplantation using bulk TCR-beta CDR3 sequencing. To identify alloreactive clones, pre-transplant mixed lymphocyte reaction products were sequenced and compared with unstimulated pre-transplant donor and recipient T cells. The cohort enrolled about two dozen intestinal transplant recipients, one of whom was a retransplant, and 3 patients without pretransplant specimens were excluded. Donor T cell macrochimerism was defined as a peak of at least 4% donor T cells among recipient peripheral blood mononuclear cells. Samples from a few later patients were sequenced in-house on an Illumina MiSeq with MiXCR processing rather than by the commercial service.

Receptor amplification or capture employed the immunoSEQ multiplex PCR assay. For most patients, genomic DNA was isolated using the Qiagen DNeasy Blood and Tissue Kit and was shipped frozen to Adaptive Biotechnologies for TCR sequencing. For most patients, genomic DNA was subjected to high-throughput TCR-beta CDR3 sequencing by Adaptive Biotechnologies. The authors processed their data as follows. TCR sequencing data were retrieved from Adaptive's ImmunoSEQ software for 15 to 20 patients, whereas three other patients were processed with MiXCR and VDJtools. To correct CD4 versus CD8 sorting errors, sequences present in both subsets at a frequency ratio below 5:1 were removed. CDR3 nucleotide sequences shared between donor and recipient were removed because the origin of such sequences could not be assigned. To be classed as alloreactive, a clone needed at least 2-fold expansion over unstimulated cells and a minimum CFSE-low frequency of 0.002% (template counts) or 0.001% (read counts). Clones detected in sequenced pre-transplant spleen, lymph node, or MLR CFSE-low populations of the donor or recipient were defined as mappable. Cumulative frequency of alloreactive clones was calculated as a percentage of all sequences weighted by copy number. Sourced from immuneACCESS, this table was stored by TCRdb with only in-frame sequences that have V and J called. A share of the clones is absent; for the studies checked, an unresolved V gene accounts for under half, and the remainder has no known explanation. The V and J calls and the clone size are those of that table, but D and trimming were determined from the DNA. Present in this sample are 95,000 to 150,000 clones, approximately 92% of which were seen just once. The ten largest account for more than 0.095% of the sample.

Per the publication, the time point label means: cells obtained before transplantation from donor or recipient. CD3+CD4+ and CD3+CD8+ populations were FACS-sorted from unstimulated pre-transplant donor and recipient cells taken from spleen or lymph nodes. Its CDR3 holds 15 amino acids, cysteine through phenylalanine. Left in the record is the CDR3 DNA by itself, 45 bases read in frame from the first base. According to the germline V gene, CDR1 reads SGHAT and CDR2 reads FQNNGV. The V end gives up 5 bases and the J end 2 bases, leaving 5 bases in the junction not matched to a gene. On this clone itself: The specificity of this receptor is unknown. Qualities for individual bases were not recorded, and no much larger clone is one base off.

The paper's findings and limits, for the study overall: GvH clones were detected in recipient bone marrow, and some of these GvH clones were observed earlier in ileal mucosa or blood, consistent with an intestinal mucosal origin. Early after transplant, peak levels of circulating GvH clones were associated with declines in HvG clones. In patients with donor T cell macrochimerism, the allografts had high GvH to HvG T cell clonal ratios. The relatively low number and heterogeneity of intestinal transplant patients limited the conclusions.

This TCR was sampled from a human donor who received an intestinal transplant. Here the chain combines TRBV11-2 and TRBJ2-7; 11 nucleotides in the junction match TRBD2. Source: unstimulated CD4+ T cells sorted from spleen or lymph node cells, taken before intestinal transplant. The CDR3 here reads CASSLLAGVTYEQYF. The nucleotides read TGTGCCAGCAGCCTACTAGCGGGGGTAACCTACGAGCAGTACTTC. With the rest looked up from the reference TRBV11-2 and TRBJ2-7 genes rather than sequenced, the full variable domain is EAGVAQSPRYKIIEKRQSVAFWCNPISGHATLYWYQQILGQGPKLLIQFQNNGVVDDSQLPKDRFSAERLKGVDSTLKIQPAKLEDSAVYLCASSLLAGVTYEQYFGPGTRLTVT.